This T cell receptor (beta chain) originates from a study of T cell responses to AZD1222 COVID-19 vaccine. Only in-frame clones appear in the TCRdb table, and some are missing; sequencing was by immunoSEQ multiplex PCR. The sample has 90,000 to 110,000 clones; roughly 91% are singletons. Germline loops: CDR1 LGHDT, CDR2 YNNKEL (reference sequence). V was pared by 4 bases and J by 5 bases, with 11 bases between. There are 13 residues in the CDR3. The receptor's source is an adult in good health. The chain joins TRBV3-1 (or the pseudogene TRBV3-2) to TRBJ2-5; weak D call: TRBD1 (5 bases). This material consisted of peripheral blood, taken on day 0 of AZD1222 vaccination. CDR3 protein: CASSLQVWETQYF. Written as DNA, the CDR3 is TGTGCCAGCAGCCTACAGGTCTGGGAGACCCAGTACTTC.